Below are 24 T cell receptor beta chains sequenced from a single sample in a study of blood T cell repertoires in COVID-19. The assay was immunoSEQ multiplex PCR, and TCRdb's table has in-frame clones only and misses some. The repertoire consists of some 240,000 clones, with roughly 76% occurring once and the leading ten covering roughly 7.4%. Material for sequencing was peripheral blood. The receptors were sampled from an elderly woman with COVID-19, enrolled during active disease.

This chain connects TRBV29-1 to TRBJ1-2, with TRBD1 as a possible D gene (6 bases). Germline loops: CDR1 SQVTM, CDR2 ANQGSEA. V shed 2 bases and J shed 0 bases, with 19 bases lying between them. The CDR3 is 17 amino acids. The CDR3 sequence is CSVERRGEGAPNYGYTF. The CDR3 DNA reads as TGCAGCGTTGAAAGGAGGGGGGAGGGCGCTCCTAACTATGGCTACACCTTC. The full variable domain, its missing parts supplied by reference TRBV29-1 and TRBJ1-2, is SAVISQKPSRDICQRGTSLTIQCQVDSQVTMMFWYRQQPGQSLTLIATANQGSEATYESGFVIDKFPISRPNLTFSTLTVSNMSPEDSSIYLCSVERRGEGAPNYGYTFGSGTRLTVV.

About this clone itself: This same CDR3 is encoded by further DNA sequences in the sample. This chain uses TRBV28 with TRBJ1-2, with D hard to call. With 2 bases removed from V and 4 bases from J, the gap between germline ends came to 5 bases. This CDR3 comprises 12 residues. CDR1 is MDHEN, CDR2 SYDVKM, per germline. This CDR3 is CASSLAGYGYTF. CDR3 coding DNA: TGTGCCAGCAGTTTAGCCGGCTATGGCTACACCTTC.

The chain has TRBV30 and TRBJ1-2, with 7 bases matching TRBD1. Germline V gene sequence: CDR1 GTSNPN, CDR2 SVGIG (reference sequence). V trimming: 4 bases; J trimming: 4 bases; junction bases outside the gene matches: 6. This CDR3 comprises 13 residues. As DNA, the CDR3 is TGTGCCTGGATTGACAGGGCCTCCTATGGCTACACCTTC. This sequence encodes CAWIDRASYGYTF.

This clone was counted a few times. The CDR3: CASSASRGTGGEKLFF. The CDR3, as DNA: TGTGCCAGCAGTGCCTCGAGGGGGACAGGCGGTGAAAAACTGTTTTTT. The chain is built from TRBV6-1 and TRBJ1-4, with TRBD1 matching 8 bases. The CDR3 consists of 16 residues. Trimming at V came to 4 bases and at J to 7 bases, leaving 11 bases not matched to a gene. Germline loops: CDR1 MNHNS, CDR2 SASEGT.

V and J are TRBV3-1 (or the pseudogene TRBV3-2) and TRBJ1-1; tentatively, D is TRBD1 (5 bases). The CDR3 sequence is 16 residues long. The germline gives CDR1 LGHDT, CDR2 YNNKEL (reference sequence). V was clipped by 0 bases and J by 10 bases, with 21 bases between them. CDR3 bases: TGTGCCAGCAGCCAAGAGGAAGGGCCGATGGAGGGGAGAGCTTTCTTT. Translating gives CASSQEEGPMEGRAFF.

V is TRBV2 and J is TRBJ2-3; unclear D gene. The V gene's germline CDR1 is SNHLY and CDR2 FYNNEI. The CDR3 has 13 residues. V lost 4 bases, J lost 5 bases, and 10 bases lay in between. The CDR3 DNA follows: TGTGCCAGCAGTGGGCCTAGTGAAGATACGCAGTATTTT. It translates to CASSGPSEDTQYF.

This chain links TRBV6-6 with TRBJ1-6; D not certain. There are 15 residues in the CDR3. The V and J ends lost 2 bases and 10 bases respectively, with 15 bases between them. From germline, CDR1 is MNHNY and CDR2 SVGAGI (reference sequence). The CDR3 DNA reads TGTGCCAGCAGTTACACGACTGGCGGATACTCACCCCTCCACTTT. It translates to CASSYTTGGYSPLHF.

The J gene is TRBJ1-6, the V gene TRBV6-5; 8 nucleotides align to TRBD1. The CDR3 spans 13 residues. V trimming: 6 bases; J trimming: 8 bases; junction bases outside the gene matches: 3. Germline CDR1 reads MNHEY; CDR2 reads SVGAGI. Here the CDR3 reads CASRTGEYSPLHF. In DNA form, the CDR3 reads TGTGCCAGCAGGACAGGGGAATATTCACCCCTCCACTTT.

This clone was seen only a few times. The chain has TRBV5-8 and TRBJ2-1; 10 nucleotides agree with TRBD2. The J segment lost 2 bases and the V segment lost 4 bases, leaving 3 bases of the junction unmatched. The CDR3 contains 15 residues. The germline V gene has CDR1 SGHTS and CDR2 YDEGEE. The CDR3 DNA follows: TGTGCCAGCAGCCGGGGACTAGCGACCTACAATGAGCAGTTCTTC. It codes for CASSRGLATYNEQFF.

This clone came up once. The genes are TRBV28 and TRBJ1-2; D perhaps matches TRBD1 (6 bases). Trimming removed 10 bases at V and 2 bases at J, with 17 bases between. Looked up from germline, CDR1 is MDHEN and CDR2 is SYDVKM. The length of the CDR3 is 14 residues. CDR3 in amino acids: CATRSGGRNYGYTF. CDR3 in DNA: TGTGCCACCCGTTCCGGGGGGCGAAACTATGGCTACACCTTC.

The chain uses TRBV4-1 and TRBJ1-2, with D possibly being TRBD1 (6 bases). CDR1 MGHRA and CDR2 YSYEKL come from the germline V gene. This CDR3 has 15 residues. V was shortened by 1 base and J by 1 base, with 10 bases between the two germline ends. Here the CDR3 DNA reads TGCGCCAGCAGCCAAGTCCCAGGGGATAACTATGGCTACACCTTC. This encodes CASSQVPGDNYGYTF.

This clone was seen a few times. J is TRBJ2-3 and V is TRBV4-2; TRBD2 matches at 9 bases. V was clipped by 0 bases and J by 5 bases; unmatched bases: 9. Germline CDR1 is LGHNA and CDR2 is YNFKEQ. The CDR3 spans 17 residues. CDR3 nucleotides: TGTGCCAGCAGCCAAGATCCGGCGGGAGGGAAAATAGATACGCAGTATTTT. Translated, it gives CASSQDPAGGKIDTQYF.

The CDR3 here is CASSQDPTGVVYEQYF. As DNA, the CDR3 is TGCGCCAGCAGCCAAGATCCAACAGGGGTGGTCTACGAGCAGTACTTC. V usage is TRBV4-3 and J usage is TRBJ2-7; 7 bases fit TRBD1. J gave up 3 bases and V 0 bases, and 8 bases lay outside the gene matches. Germline values: CDR1 LGHNA, CDR2 YSLEER. CDR3 length equals 16 residues.

The count of this clone is one. The CDR3 DNA follows: TGTGCCAGCAGCCCTCCGGCGGGGACTGAGCAGTTCTTC. This gives the protein CASSPPAGTEQFF. The chain carries TRBV5-4 and TRBJ2-1, with D perhaps matching TRBD2 (6 bases). Per the germline V gene, CDR1 is SGHNT and CDR2 is YYREEE (reference sequence). The CDR3 length is 13 residues. V dropped 4 bases and J dropped 9 bases, with 14 bases sitting between them.

The chain carries TRBV10-3 and TRBJ1-1, with 9 bases that match TRBD1. Losses at the gene ends were 4 bases for V and 2 bases for J; bases not matched to a gene: 5. Germline V gene data show CDR1 as ENHRY and CDR2 as SYGVKD. The CDR3 extends over 15 amino acids. The CDR3 loop is CAISGGTGPNTEAFF. The CDR3 DNA sequence: TGTGCCATCAGTGGGGGGACAGGGCCTAACACTGAAGCTTTCTTT.

The chain couples TRBV19 to TRBJ2-2; D is unclear. This CDR3 spans 13 amino acids. Germline V lookup: CDR1 LNHDA, CDR2 SQIVND (reference sequence). V gave up 2 bases and J gave up 8 bases, with 9 bases separating them. CDR3 nucleotide sequence: TGTGCCAGTAGTATACGAACACCGGGGGAGCTGTTTTTT. It specifies CASSIRTPGELFF.

The rearrangement uses TRBV19 and TRBJ1-5; the D is unclear. The CDR3 spans 16 residues. Germline V CDR1 and CDR2: LNHDA, SQIVND (reference sequence). Trimming took 6 bases from V and 4 from J, leaving 19 bases between them. The DNA of the CDR3 is TGTGCCAGTAGGAGAGGGTGGGATACTACAAATCAGCCCCAGCATTTT. Protein product: CASRRGWDTTNQPQHF. Together with reference TRBV19 and TRBJ1-5, the CDR3 gives the full variable domain: DGGITQSPKYLFRKEGQNVTLSCEQNLNHDAMYWYRQDPGQGLRLIYYSQIVNDFQKGDIAEGYSVSREKKESFPLTVTSAQKNPTAFYLCASRRGWDTTNQPQHFGDGTRLSIL.

The chain joins TRBV11-2 to TRBJ2-7; possible D gene TRBD1, 6 bases. V lost 2 bases to trimming and J lost 4 bases, with 15 bases between them. This CDR3 is 15 amino acids long. In germline, CDR1 is SGHAT, CDR2 FQNNGV. The CDR3 spells CASSLKTGLNYEQYF. The CDR3 DNA sequence: TGTGCCAGCAGCTTAAAAACAGGGTTAAATTACGAGCAGTACTTC.

The chain joins TRBV5-1 to TRBJ1-1; D uncertain. CDR1 is SGHRS and CDR2 is YFSETQ in the germline V gene. The CDR3 has 15 amino acids. The V end lost 0 bases, the J end lost 4 bases, and 13 bases lay between the germline ends. CDR3: CASSLAQATATEAFF. The CDR3 bases are TGCGCCAGCAGCTTGGCCCAGGCCACAGCCACTGAAGCTTTCTTT.

This rearrangement joins TRBV18 to TRBJ2-5; 7 nucleotides align to TRBD2. This CDR3 region has 13 residues. Germline lookup yields CDR1 KGHSH and CDR2 LQKENI. V lost 3 bases and J lost 5; bases outside the gene matches: 3. Here the CDR3 DNA reads TGTGCCAGCTCACCGGTAGCGGGTGAGACCCAGTACTTC. Translation: CASSPVAGETQYF.

This clone showed up just once. This sequence joins TRBV7-6 and TRBJ2-3; D is ambiguous. The CDR3 sequence is 14 residues long. Per germline, CDR1 SGHVS and CDR2 FNYEAQ. The V gene lost 4 bases and the J gene lost 3 bases, with 11 bases spanning the gap. This CDR3 is CASSSRKETDTQYF. For the CDR3, the DNA is TGTGCCAGCAGCTCGAGAAAAGAGACAGATACGCAGTATTTT.

In its sample, this clone was seen a few times. The V gene is TRBV11-2, the J gene TRBJ1-5; 7 bases are a match to TRBD1. Trimming removed 5 bases from V and 8 bases from J; junction bases left unmatched: 6. Germline V CDR1 and CDR2: SGHAT, FQNNGV. This CDR3 spans 13 amino acids. The CDR3 is CASSRGPGKPQHF. CDR3 DNA sequence: TGTGCCAGCAGCAGGGGGCCGGGGAAGCCCCAGCATTTT.

The V and J genes are TRBV15 and TRBJ1-1; 7 bases are shared with TRBD1. After removal of 4 bases from V and 5 bases from J, the junction contained 19 bases not matched to a gene. Germline lookup yields CDR1 LNHNV and CDR2 YYDKDF (reference sequence). CDR3 size: 18 residues. The CDR3 region is CATSNRQGSGRAETEAFF. Written as DNA, the CDR3 is TGTGCCACCAGCAACCGACAGGGTTCAGGACGAGCGGAGACTGAAGCTTTCTTT.

The V and J genes are TRBV30 and TRBJ1-4; D is uncertain. The CDR3 runs 15 residues. Trimming pared 2 bases from V and 0 bases from J, leaving 10 bases between. Germline CDR1 and CDR2: GTSNPN and SVGIG (reference sequence). The CDR3 sequence is CAWSPGSTTNEKLFF. DNA of the CDR3: TGTGCCTGGAGTCCAGGCAGCACAACTAATGAAAAACTGTTTTTT.